This TCR beta chain was documented in a study of blood T cell repertoires in COVID-19. Overall study context: The study drew acute and convalescent COVID-19 samples from the United States, Italy and Spain.

Germline CDR1 is LNHDA and CDR2 is SQIVND (reference sequence). V was shortened by 5 bases and J by 0 bases, with 14 bases between the two germline ends. The CDR3 has 15 residues. TCRdb's table, derived via immunoSEQ multiplex PCR, lists solely in-frame clones and lacks some. The top ten hold roughly 8% of the sample, which has 180,000 or so clones, around 86% seen once. The sample comprised peripheral blood. The TCR sequence derives from a man in his 60s with acute or convalescent COVID-19. The chain is built from TRBV19 and TRBJ2-7; D unclear. For the CDR3, the DNA is TGTGCCAGTAGTCGTCAGACACCCCGCTCCTACGAGCAGTACTTC. This translates into CASSRQTPRSYEQYF.